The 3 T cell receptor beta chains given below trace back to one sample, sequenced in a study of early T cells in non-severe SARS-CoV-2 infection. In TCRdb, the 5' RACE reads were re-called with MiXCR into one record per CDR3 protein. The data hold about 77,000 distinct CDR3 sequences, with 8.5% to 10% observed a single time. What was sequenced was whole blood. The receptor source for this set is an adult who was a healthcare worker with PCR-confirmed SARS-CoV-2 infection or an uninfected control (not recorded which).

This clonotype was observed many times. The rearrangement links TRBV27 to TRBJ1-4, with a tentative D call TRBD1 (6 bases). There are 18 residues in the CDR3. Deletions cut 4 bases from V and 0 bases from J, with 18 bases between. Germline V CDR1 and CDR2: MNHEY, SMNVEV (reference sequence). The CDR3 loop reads CASSYQGFTGSTNEKLFF. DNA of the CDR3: TGTGCCAGCAGTTATCAGGGGTTTACGGGGTCAACTAATGAAAAACTGTTTTTT.

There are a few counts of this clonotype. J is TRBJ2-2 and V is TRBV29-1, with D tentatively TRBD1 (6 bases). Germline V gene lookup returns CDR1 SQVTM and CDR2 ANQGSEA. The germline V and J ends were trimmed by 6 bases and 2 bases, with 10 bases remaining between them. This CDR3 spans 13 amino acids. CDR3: CSVGQSNTGELFF. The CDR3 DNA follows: TGCAGCGTCGGACAGAGCAACACCGGGGAGCTGTTTTTT.

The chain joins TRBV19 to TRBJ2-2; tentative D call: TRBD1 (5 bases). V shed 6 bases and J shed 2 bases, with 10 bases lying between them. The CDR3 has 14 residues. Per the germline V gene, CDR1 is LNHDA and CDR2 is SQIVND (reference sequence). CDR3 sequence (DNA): TGTGCCAGTAGGCAGGGCCCTAACACCGGGGAGCTGTTTTTT. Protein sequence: CASRQGPNTGELFF.